These T cell receptor beta chains were read from a single sample in a study of T-cell reconstitution after alpha-beta-depleted transplantation in children. One entry per CDR3 protein, called by TCRdb with MiXCR from the PCR reads. Among 500,000 to 650,000 distinct CDR3 sequences listed, approximately 13% were seen once. The sample was PBMCs, mostly from graft donor cells, taken 360 days after TCRalphabeta/CD19-depleted stem cell transplant. These receptors all come from a male patient between 5 and 17 years old who had a stem cell transplant for acute myeloid leukemia, so the T cells may come from the graft donor. Each CDR3 is given with its conserved first and last residue. The order of the fields is clone size, V gene, D gene, J gene, CDR3 protein, CDR3 DNA. D genes are given only for firm matches. Clone size, where shown, is once, few, many, or a class for clones that have expanded.

NA	TRBV4-3	TRBD2	TRBJ2-3	CASSQETVAGDLRDTQYF	TGCGCCAGCAGCCAAGAAACGGTAGCGGGAGACCTGCGGGATACGCAGTATTTT
NA	TRBV20-1	TRBD1	TRBJ1-1	CSSRAPRPGQGDTEAFF	TGCAGTTCTAGAGCCCCAAGGCCGGGACAGGGCGACACTGAAGCTTTCTTT
many	TRBV12-3/TRBV12-4	NA	TRBJ2-5	CASSLAGRQQETQYF	TGTGCCAGCAGTTTGGCAGGGCGTCAACAAGAGACCCAGTACTTC
few	TRBV28	TRBD2	TRBJ2-1	CATRGLAYNEQFF	TGTGCCACCCGGGGACTAGCTTACAATGAGCAGTTCTTC
NA	TRBV28	TRBD1	TRBJ1-6	CASRKGAASYNSPLHF	TGTGCCAGCAGAAAGGGGGCGGCCTCCTATAATTCACCCCTCCACTTT
few	TRBV7-2	NA	TRBJ2-1	CASSVQYVYNEQFF	TGTGCCAGCAGCGTTCAATACGTTTACAATGAGCAGTTCTTC
few	TRBV6-2/TRBV6-3	TRBD1	TRBJ2-7	CASSYLVHQAGTGPYEQYF	TGTGCCAGCAGTTACTTAGTTCACCAAGCCGGGACAGGACCCTACGAGCAGTACTTC
few	TRBV25-1	NA	TRBJ2-5	CASTSPGQKKETQYF	TGTGCCAGCACTTCTCCAGGACAGAAAAAAGAGACCCAGTACTTC
many	TRBV28	NA	TRBJ2-7	CASSLGRVTSYEQYF	TGTGCCAGCAGTTTAGGCAGGGTGACCTCCTACGAGCAGTACTTC
NA	TRBV28	NA	TRBJ2-7	CASSLWGEGASYEQYF	TGTGCCAGCAGTTTATGGGGGGAAGGGGCATCCTACGAGCAGTACTTC
few	TRBV5-1	NA	TRBJ2-2	CASSLFGGFNTGELFF	TGCGCCAGCAGCTTGTTTGGCGGGTTTAACACCGGGGAGCTGTTTTTT
NA	TRBV6-2/TRBV6-3	TRBD2	TRBJ2-1	CASSYSLPWASGSSYNEQFF	TGTGCCAGCAGTTACTCCCTCCCCTGGGCTAGCGGGAGCTCCTACAATGAGCAGTTCTTC
NA	TRBV12-3/TRBV12-4	TRBD2	TRBJ2-7	CASATGLAGVGEQYF	TGTGCCAGCGCAACCGGACTAGCGGGAGTGGGCGAGCAGTACTTC
NA	TRBV20-1	TRBD2	TRBJ2-1	CSASSRGLAGELAEQFF	TGCAGTGCTAGTAGTAGGGGACTAGCGGGAGAATTGGCTGAGCAGTTCTTC
NA	TRBV11-3	TRBD2	TRBJ2-5	CASSPGGAGEGKTQYF	TGTGCCAGCAGCCCGGGAGGAGCGGGAGAAGGAAAGACCCAGTACTTC
many	TRBV9	TRBD2	TRBJ2-1	CASSVGLEGGRAWNEQFF	TGTGCCAGCAGCGTAGGGTTGGAGGGCGGGAGGGCCTGGAATGAGCAGTTCTTC
few	TRBV7-2	NA	TRBJ2-6	CASSFIASSSGANVLTF	TGTGCCAGCAGCTTTATAGCCTCTAGCTCTGGGGCCAACGTCCTGACTTTC
few	TRBV29-1	NA	TRBJ2-3	CSVGTVGYF	TGCAGCGTTGGCACAGTGGGGTATTTT
NA	TRBV29-1	NA	TRBJ1-1	CSVERRTNTEAFF	TGCAGCGTTGAGCGGCGGACTAACACTGAAGCTTTCTTT
NA	TRBV4-3	NA	TRBJ2-1	CASSHDQKREQFF	TGCGCCAGCAGCCATGACCAAAAGCGGGAGCAGTTCTTC
NA	TRBV7-2	NA	TRBJ2-7	CASSFRSGQSPYEQYF	TGTGCCAGCAGCTTCCGTAGCGGACAATCCCCTTACGAGCAGTACTTC
many	TRBV5-1	NA	TRBJ1-2	CASSFGGYYGYTF	TGCGCCAGCAGCTTTGGGGGCTACTATGGCTACACCTTC
few	TRBV29-1	TRBD2	TRBJ2-7	CSVGLAAFPEQYF	TGCAGCGTTGGCCTAGCGGCCTTCCCCGAGCAGTACTTC
many	TRBV27	NA	TRBJ2-2	CASSFPRQRRENTGELFF	TGTGCCAGCAGTTTTCCCCGCCAGCGGAGGGAGAACACCGGGGAGCTGTTTTTT
many	TRBV12-3/TRBV12-4	TRBD1	TRBJ2-2	CALRDRAMAGELFF	TGTGCCCTCCGGGACAGGGCAATGGCCGGGGAGCTGTTTTTT
many	TRBV7-2	NA	TRBJ2-6	CASSLVASGANVLTF	TGTGCCAGCAGCTTAGTCGCCTCTGGGGCCAACGTCCTGACTTTC
many	TRBV10-3	NA	TRBJ1-1	CAISGSGVDTEAFF	TGTGCCATCAGTGGGTCAGGGGTGGACACTGAAGCTTTCTTT
NA	TRBV5-1	NA	TRBJ2-3	CASSLAGTSTAADTQYF	TGCGCCAGCAGCTTAGCCGGGACTTCGACCGCAGCAGATACGCAGTATTTT
NA	TRBV6-5	NA	TRBJ1-4	CASSYSQATNEKLFF	TGTGCCAGCAGTTACTCACAAGCAACTAATGAAAAACTGTTTTTT
few	TRBV18	TRBD1	TRBJ2-7	CASSPLRQGTYEQYF	TGTGCCAGCTCACCACTGAGACAGGGCACCTACGAGCAGTACTTC
NA	TRBV5-1	NA	TRBJ2-7	CASSWRQVGLYEQYF	TGCGCCAGCAGCTGGAGACAGGTTGGCCTCTACGAGCAGTACTTC
few	TRBV19	NA	TRBJ2-7	CASSMVWTPRYEQYF	TGTGCCAGTAGTATGGTCTGGACCCCCAGATACGAGCAGTACTTC
few	TRBV29-1	TRBD1	TRBJ2-7	CSVSTGEAYEQYF	TGCAGCGTTTCGACAGGGGAGGCCTACGAGCAGTACTTC
few	TRBV6-1	NA	TRBJ2-2	CASTPIERLTGELFF	TGTGCCAGCACCCCGATAGAAAGACTGACCGGGGAGCTGTTTTTT
NA	TRBV6-2/TRBV6-3	TRBD2	TRBJ2-7	CASNQLAGSYEQYF	TGTGCCAGCAATCAACTAGCGGGGTCCTACGAGCAGTACTTC
few	TRBV6-1	TRBD1	TRBJ2-1	CASSHLGLIRDRDYNEQFF	TGTGCCAGCAGTCATCTGGGTTTGATCCGGGACAGGGATTACAATGAGCAGTTCTTC
few	TRBV5-1	TRBD2	TRBJ2-7	CASSSDRGREYEQYF	TGCGCCAGCAGCTCGGATCGCGGGAGGGAGTACGAGCAGTACTTC
few	TRBV12-3/TRBV12-4	NA	TRBJ2-7	CASSFLAGIGSYEQYF	TGTGCCAGCAGTTTTCTAGCCGGGATAGGCTCCTACGAGCAGTACTTC
NA	TRBV5-1	TRBD1	TRBJ2-3	CASSLVVGQGTDTQYF	TGCGCCAGCAGCTTGGTGGTGGGACAGGGAACGGATACGCAGTATTTT
few	TRBV11-2	NA	TRBJ2-5	CASSPFYSQETQYF	TGTGCCAGCAGCCCTTTTTACTCCCAAGAGACCCAGTACTTC
NA	TRBV20-1	TRBD1	TRBJ1-5	CSALEQGGSSNQPQHF	TGCAGTGCTCTTGAACAGGGGGGAAGTAGCAATCAGCCCCAGCATTTT
NA	TRBV29-1	NA	TRBJ2-7	CSVESLQGGTYEQYF	TGCAGCGTTGAGAGCCTTCAGGGTGGGACCTACGAGCAGTACTTC
few	TRBV6-5	TRBD1	TRBJ1-1	CASTLTTGGKAFF	TGTGCCAGCACCTTAACGACAGGGGGCAAAGCTTTCTTT